The T cell receptor beta chain described here comes from a study of T-cell reconstitution after alpha-beta-depleted transplantation in children. In germline, CDR1 is ENHRY, CDR2 SYGVKD. Trimming stripped 6 bases from V and 1 base from J, with 10 bases between. The CDR3 sequence is 13 residues long. The authors prepared the TCRbeta library with unique molecular identifiers. TCRdb analysed the PCR reads with MiXCR anew, one entry per CDR3 protein. The sample consists of about 420,000 distinct CDR3 sequences, about 17% of them appearing once. The sequences come from PBMCs, mostly from graft donor cells, collected 360 days after TCRalphabeta/CD19-depleted stem cell transplant. The receptor's source is a boy less than two years old who had a stem cell transplant for Wiskott-Aldrich syndrome, so the T cells may come from the graft donor. The chain couples TRBV10-3 to TRBJ2-7, with a tentative D call TRBD1 (5 bases). The CDR3 region is CAIRQGSSYEQYF. The DNA of the CDR3 is TGTGCCATCAGGCAGGGCAGTTCCTACGAGCAGTACTTC.